This TCR beta chain came from a study of blood T cell repertoires in COVID-19. Looking at the study overall: Whether acute or convalescent, the COVID-19 samples came from the United States, Italy and Spain.

Study processing details: It was from reference gene primer amplification that nucleated cell counts were estimated. Sequencing used immunoSEQ multiplex PCR; TCRdb keeps in-frame clones, though not all of them. V, J and clone size are taken as reported in that table, and D and trimming were inferred from the DNA itself. The sample lists some 180,000 clones, approximately 85% occurring once. The CDR3 totals 13 residues. Germline CDR1 reads MNHEY; CDR2 reads SVGAGI. The ends lost 8 bases at V and 6 bases at J; junction bases unmatched: 7. The TCR sequence derives from a man between 40 and 49 years old who had recovered from COVID-19. Sequencing was performed on PBMCs or T cells enriched from blood (not recorded which). The rearrangement joins TRBV6-5 to TRBJ1-5; 7 positions match TRBD1. The CDR3 sequence is CASETGVGQPQHF. Here the CDR3 DNA reads TGTGCCAGCGAAACAGGGGTGGGTCAGCCCCAGCATTTT.